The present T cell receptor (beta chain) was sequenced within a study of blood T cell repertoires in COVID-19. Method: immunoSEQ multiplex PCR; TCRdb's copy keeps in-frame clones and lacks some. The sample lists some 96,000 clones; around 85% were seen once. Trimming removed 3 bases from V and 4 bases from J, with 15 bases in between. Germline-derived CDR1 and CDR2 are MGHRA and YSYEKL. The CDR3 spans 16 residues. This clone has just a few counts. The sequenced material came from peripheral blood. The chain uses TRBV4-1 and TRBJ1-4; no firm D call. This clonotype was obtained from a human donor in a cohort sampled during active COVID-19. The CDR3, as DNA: TGCGCCAGCAGCCAGGAACCGGGTCTTTTTAATGAAAAACTGTTTTTT. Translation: CASSQEPGLFNEKLFF.